These T cell receptor beta chains were read from a single sample in a study of blood T cell repertoires in COVID-19. The method was immunoSEQ multiplex PCR; TCRdb's version includes in-frame clones alone and lacks a portion of them. The sample consists of hundreds of thousands of clones, over 80% of them appearing once. Sequenced sample: peripheral blood. The source of these receptors is a woman aged 30 to 39 with COVID-19, enrolled during active disease. CDR3s include the opening cysteine and the closing phenylalanine or tryptophan. Fields, in order: J gene, clone size, D gene, V gene, CDR3 DNA, CDR3 protein. D genes are given only for firm matches. Rows give clone size only sometimes, using once, few, many, or a class for an expanded clone.

j_call: TRBJ1-1; clone_size: .; d_call: .; v_call: TRBV6-5; cdr3_nt: TGTGCCAGCAGTTCCCGGACGGGGAGAACTGAAGCTTTCTTT; cdr3_aa: CASSSRTGRTEAFF
j_call: TRBJ1-6; clone_size: .; d_call: .; v_call: TRBV2; cdr3_nt: TGTGCCAGCAGTGACGGAGATGACTCACCCCTCCACTTT; cdr3_aa: CASSDGDDSPLHF
j_call: TRBJ2-7; clone_size: .; d_call: TRBD2; v_call: TRBV5-1; cdr3_nt: TGCGCCAGCAGCTCGACAGCGGGAGGCAGCTACGAGCAGTACTTC; cdr3_aa: CASSSTAGGSYEQYF
j_call: TRBJ2-3; clone_size: .; d_call: .; v_call: TRBV24-1; cdr3_nt: TGTGCCACCAGTGAAACGGGACTGAGCACAGATACGCAGTATTTT; cdr3_aa: CATSETGLSTDTQYF
j_call: TRBJ2-1; clone_size: .; d_call: .; v_call: TRBV19; cdr3_nt: TGTGCCAGTAGTATAGTTGGGGGCTCGAACAATGAGCAGTTCTTC; cdr3_aa: CASSIVGGSNNEQFF
j_call: TRBJ2-7; clone_size: .; d_call: TRBD2; v_call: TRBV2; cdr3_nt: TGTGCCAGCAGCCCTACCCCCGGGACTAGCGGTTTCTACGAGCAGTACTTC; cdr3_aa: CASSPTPGTSGFYEQYF
j_call: TRBJ2-5; clone_size: once; d_call: TRBD2; v_call: TRBV19; cdr3_nt: TGTGCCACCACCTCTGGGGGAGGGCCCTCGGAGACCCAGTACTTC; cdr3_aa: CATTSGGGPSETQYF
j_call: TRBJ1-1; clone_size: .; d_call: TRBD1; v_call: TRBV7-9; cdr3_nt: TGTGCCAGCAGCGCAACAGGGGCCGTTGGAGCTTTCTTT; cdr3_aa: CASSATGAVGAFF
j_call: TRBJ2-3; clone_size: once; d_call: TRBD2; v_call: TRBV6-2/TRBV6-3; cdr3_nt: TGTGCCAGCAGTCTTTGGTCGGGACTAGCGGGGGGAAGCACAGATACGCAGTATTTT; cdr3_aa: CASSLWSGLAGGSTDTQYF
j_call: TRBJ2-7; clone_size: .; d_call: TRBD1; v_call: TRBV18; cdr3_nt: TGTGCCAGCTCACCACCGAATTCCCAGGGGGCGAGGGAGCAGTACTTC; cdr3_aa: CASSPPNSQGAREQYF
j_call: TRBJ2-5; clone_size: .; d_call: TRBD1; v_call: TRBV24-1; cdr3_nt: TGTGCCACCAGTGATTCGAGGGACAGCCAAGAGACCCAGTACTTC; cdr3_aa: CATSDSRDSQETQYF
j_call: TRBJ1-6; clone_size: .; d_call: .; v_call: TRBV7-2; cdr3_nt: TGTGCCAGCAGCCCCGGACACCACGGCGTGGTCCTCCACTTT; cdr3_aa: CASSPGHHGVVLHF
j_call: TRBJ2-6; clone_size: .; d_call: .; v_call: TRBV7-9; cdr3_nt: TGTGCCAGCAGTTCACCGGGACAAAGCTCTGGGGCCAACGTCCTGACTTTC; cdr3_aa: CASSSPGQSSGANVLTF
j_call: TRBJ1-3; clone_size: .; d_call: .; v_call: TRBV19; cdr3_nt: TGTGCCAGTAGTCCCAGACAGCTCTCTGGAAACACCATATATTTT; cdr3_aa: CASSPRQLSGNTIYF
j_call: TRBJ1-2; clone_size: once; d_call: .; v_call: TRBV2; cdr3_nt: TGTGCCAGCAGTGGGGAGGGGTCGTCCACGATGGGCTACACCTTC; cdr3_aa: CASSGEGSSTMGYTF
j_call: TRBJ2-3; clone_size: .; d_call: TRBD2; v_call: TRBV7-9; cdr3_nt: TGTGCCAGCAGCTCACGAAAGCGGGAGGGCTCGTCAGATACGCAGTATTTT; cdr3_aa: CASSSRKREGSSDTQYF
j_call: TRBJ2-7; clone_size: .; d_call: .; v_call: TRBV7-9; cdr3_nt: TGTGCCAGCAGCGGTACATACGAGCAGTACTTC; cdr3_aa: CASSGTYEQYF
j_call: TRBJ1-4; clone_size: .; d_call: .; v_call: TRBV9; cdr3_nt: TGTGCCAGCAGCCCAGGAGGTTCAACTAATGAAAAACTGTTTTTT; cdr3_aa: CASSPGGSTNEKLFF
j_call: TRBJ2-7; clone_size: .; d_call: TRBD2; v_call: TRBV28; cdr3_nt: TGTGCCAGCAGCCAGGCGGGGGGGGCAATAGAGCAGTACTTC; cdr3_aa: CASSQAGGAIEQYF
j_call: TRBJ1-5; clone_size: .; d_call: TRBD1; v_call: TRBV30; cdr3_nt: TGTGCCTGGTCTGACAGGGATCAGCCCCAGCATTTT; cdr3_aa: CAWSDRDQPQHF
j_call: TRBJ2-5; clone_size: .; d_call: TRBD2; v_call: TRBV9; cdr3_nt: TGTGCCAGCAGCCCCCCGGGACGGGGGGAAGAGACCCAGTACTTC; cdr3_aa: CASSPPGRGEETQYF
j_call: TRBJ1-6; clone_size: .; d_call: TRBD1; v_call: TRBV20-1; cdr3_nt: TGCAGTGCTAGTCTCCCCCGACAGGGGGTTAATTCACCCCTCCACTTT; cdr3_aa: CSASLPRQGVNSPLHF
j_call: TRBJ2-4; clone_size: .; d_call: .; v_call: TRBV28; cdr3_nt: TGTGCCAGCAGCCTGGTGGGCGAAAACATTCAGTACTTC; cdr3_aa: CASSLVGENIQYF
j_call: TRBJ2-7; clone_size: .; d_call: .; v_call: TRBV28; cdr3_nt: TGTGCCAGCAGTTTAAATTTGGCGGTCCTCTCCTACGAGCAGTACTTC; cdr3_aa: CASSLNLAVLSYEQYF
j_call: TRBJ2-2; clone_size: once; d_call: .; v_call: TRBV24-1; cdr3_nt: TGTGCCACCAGCGCGCTGAGCACCGGGGAGCTGTTTTTT; cdr3_aa: CATSALSTGELFF
j_call: TRBJ2-7; clone_size: .; d_call: TRBD1; v_call: TRBV3-1/TRBV3-2; cdr3_nt: TGTGCCAGCAGCCTCAGGGACCGGGACAGGAACTCCTACGAGCAGTACTTC; cdr3_aa: CASSLRDRDRNSYEQYF
j_call: TRBJ2-5; clone_size: once; d_call: TRBD2; v_call: TRBV3-1/TRBV3-2; cdr3_nt: TGTGCCAGCAGCCAAGAGAACGGGGGGGCGCTCGGTACGCAAGAGACCCAGTACTTC; cdr3_aa: CASSQENGGALGTQETQYF
j_call: TRBJ2-5; clone_size: .; d_call: .; v_call: TRBV18; cdr3_nt: TGTGCCAGCTCACCCTCGGGGGGCCTGGGAGAGACCCAGTACTTC; cdr3_aa: CASSPSGGLGETQYF
j_call: TRBJ2-5; clone_size: .; d_call: TRBD2; v_call: TRBV5-1; cdr3_nt: TGCGCCAGCAGCTTGGCAGGGAGGGGAGAGGAGACCCAGTACTTC; cdr3_aa: CASSLAGRGEETQYF
j_call: TRBJ2-3; clone_size: .; d_call: .; v_call: TRBV6-1; cdr3_nt: TGTGCCAGCAGTGAGTCAGTCCCCAGCACAGATACGCAGTATTTT; cdr3_aa: CASSESVPSTDTQYF
j_call: TRBJ2-7; clone_size: .; d_call: TRBD2; v_call: TRBV6-2/TRBV6-3; cdr3_nt: TGTGCCAGCAGTTACCTAATCGGTAGCGGGGGGTCCCGAGCCTACGAGCAGTACTTC; cdr3_aa: CASSYLIGSGGSRAYEQYF
j_call: TRBJ2-1; clone_size: .; d_call: .; v_call: TRBV5-1; cdr3_nt: TGCGCCAGCAGCCCCGAGGGGGGGACGTTGAATGAGCAGTTCTTC; cdr3_aa: CASSPEGGTLNEQFF
j_call: TRBJ2-7; clone_size: .; d_call: TRBD1; v_call: TRBV5-1; cdr3_nt: TGCGCCAGCAGCTTAGAGCCCCCGGGACAGGCCCTCTACGAGCAGTACTTC; cdr3_aa: CASSLEPPGQALYEQYF
j_call: TRBJ2-5; clone_size: .; d_call: TRBD2; v_call: TRBV5-1; cdr3_nt: TGCGCCAGCAGCTTGGTGTCTAGCGGGGGGGAAGAGACCCAGTACTTC; cdr3_aa: CASSLVSSGGEETQYF
j_call: TRBJ1-2; clone_size: .; d_call: TRBD1; v_call: TRBV29-1; cdr3_nt: TGCAGCGTTTCCGGGACAGGGGTGTGGGGCTACACCTTC; cdr3_aa: CSVSGTGVWGYTF
j_call: TRBJ2-2; clone_size: .; d_call: .; v_call: TRBV19; cdr3_nt: TGTGCCAGTAGGCCCGGGGGAGTTGCCGGGGAGCTGTTTTTT; cdr3_aa: CASRPGGVAGELFF
j_call: TRBJ2-1; clone_size: .; d_call: .; v_call: TRBV6-5; cdr3_nt: TGTGCCAGCAGTTACACCAGGGGGGCCAATGAGCAGTTCTTC; cdr3_aa: CASSYTRGANEQFF
j_call: TRBJ1-2; clone_size: .; d_call: TRBD1; v_call: TRBV11-2; cdr3_nt: TGTGCCAGCAGCTCGATCAGGGGGTTAGATGGCTACACCTTC; cdr3_aa: CASSSIRGLDGYTF
j_call: TRBJ1-1; clone_size: .; d_call: .; v_call: TRBV12-3/TRBV12-4; cdr3_nt: TGTGCCAGCAGTCGGAAGCTAGCAACTGAAGCTTTCTTT; cdr3_aa: CASSRKLATEAFF
j_call: TRBJ1-2; clone_size: .; d_call: .; v_call: TRBV19; cdr3_nt: TGTGCCAGTAGTACCCAGACAGGACACTATGGCTACACCTTC; cdr3_aa: CASSTQTGHYGYTF
j_call: TRBJ2-5; clone_size: .; d_call: .; v_call: TRBV5-5; cdr3_nt: TGTGCCAGCAGCTTGGGGACTGGTGGGTACCAAGAGACCCAGTACTTC; cdr3_aa: CASSLGTGGYQETQYF
j_call: TRBJ1-2; clone_size: .; d_call: TRBD1; v_call: TRBV4-3; cdr3_nt: TGCGCCAGCAGCCAACTGGGACAGGGAAACTATGGCTACACCTTC; cdr3_aa: CASSQLGQGNYGYTF
j_call: TRBJ1-2; clone_size: few; d_call: TRBD1; v_call: TRBV10-1; cdr3_nt: TGCGCCAGCAGTGAGGGGACAGAGTCTAATGGCTACACCTTC; cdr3_aa: CASSEGTESNGYTF
j_call: TRBJ1-2; clone_size: .; d_call: TRBD1; v_call: TRBV7-2; cdr3_nt: TGTGCCAGCAGCTTTGACAGGGGGAGGAACTATGGCTACACCTTC; cdr3_aa: CASSFDRGRNYGYTF
j_call: TRBJ2-3; clone_size: .; d_call: .; v_call: TRBV19; cdr3_nt: TGTGCCAGTAGTATTACAAGCGGAGCCCGCACAGATACGCAGTATTTT; cdr3_aa: CASSITSGARTDTQYF
j_call: TRBJ2-1; clone_size: few; d_call: .; v_call: TRBV21-1; cdr3_nt: TGTGCCAGCAGCAAAGGTATAGCGGGGGACTACAATGAGCAGTTCTTC; cdr3_aa: CASSKGIAGDYNEQFF
j_call: TRBJ2-1; clone_size: .; d_call: .; v_call: TRBV7-7; cdr3_nt: TGTGCCAGCAGCTTAGGATTAGCAACGAGCTCCTACAATGAGCAGTTCTTC; cdr3_aa: CASSLGLATSSYNEQFF
j_call: TRBJ2-5; clone_size: .; d_call: TRBD2; v_call: TRBV7-3; cdr3_nt: TGTGCCAGCAGCCAAGGGCTAGCGGGGGTGGAGACCCAGTACTTC; cdr3_aa: CASSQGLAGVETQYF
j_call: TRBJ2-1; clone_size: .; d_call: TRBD1; v_call: TRBV18; cdr3_nt: TGTGCCAGCTCACCCTTAAACAGGGGGTTCGATGAGCAGTTCTTC; cdr3_aa: CASSPLNRGFDEQFF
j_call: TRBJ2-1; clone_size: few; d_call: .; v_call: TRBV10-2; cdr3_nt: TGCGCCAGCAGCCTTAGGGGTGTCAATGAGCAGTTCTTC; cdr3_aa: CASSLRGVNEQFF
j_call: TRBJ1-5; clone_size: few; d_call: TRBD1; v_call: TRBV19; cdr3_nt: TGTGCCAGTACCTTGGACAGGGGTCAGCCCCAGCATTTT; cdr3_aa: CASTLDRGQPQHF
j_call: TRBJ2-3; clone_size: .; d_call: TRBD2; v_call: TRBV9; cdr3_nt: TGTGCCAGCAGCGTAGGGTCTAGCGGGCGCGCTACGCAGTATTTT; cdr3_aa: CASSVGSSGRATQYF
j_call: TRBJ2-7; clone_size: .; d_call: .; v_call: TRBV5-6; cdr3_nt: TGTGCCAGCAGCCTAATATACGAGCAGTACTTC; cdr3_aa: CASSLIYEQYF